The 21 T cell receptor beta chains below come from one sample, sequenced in a study of human T cells and chemical hapten exposure. TCRdb called the RACE reads again in MiXCR, with one record for every CDR3 protein. The table records roughly 80,000 distinct CDR3 sequences, around 9.4% of them present only once. The time point here: healthy volunteer bleed at 6 weeks. The starting material, unfractionated whole blood, was used for total RNA extraction. Sequenced sample: whole blood. These receptor sequences come from a female donor in good health. Some clones in this sample may be carry-over from other donors' samples.

The chain couples TRBV4-2 to TRBJ2-3; 11 bases match TRBD2. The CDR3 loop spans 19 amino acids. Trimming at V came to 4 bases and at J to 3 bases, leaving 15 bases not matched to a gene. Germline lookup yields CDR1 LGHNA and CDR2 YNFKEQ. CDR3 loop: CASSPRMNSGGAKTDTQYF. The CDR3 bases are TGTGCCAGCAGCCCACGCATGAATAGCGGGGGGGCCAAAACAGATACGCAGTATTTT.

J is TRBJ2-3 and V is TRBV6-2 or TRBV6-3; 7 bases agree with TRBD1. The CDR3 is 16 amino acids. Germline V gives CDR1 MNHEY, CDR2 SVGEGT. With V trimmed by 6 bases and J by 6 bases, 15 bases remained unmatched. The CDR3 nucleotides are TGTGCCAGCAGCCAAAGGGGGCGGAGGACGACCGATACGCAGTATTTT. Amino acids: CASSQRGRRTTDTQYF.

This clonotype has a count of ten or more. V is TRBV20-1 and J is TRBJ2-3, with no clear D. The CDR3 is made up of 13 amino acids. CDR1 and CDR2 from the germline V gene are DFQATT and SNEGSKA (reference sequence). The V end lost 3 bases, the J end lost 2 bases, and 9 bases lay between the germline ends. This CDR3 reads CSASSGLTDTQYF. CDR3 bases: TGCAGTGCTAGTTCCGGCCTCACAGATACGCAGTATTTT.

The chain combines TRBV12-3 or TRBV12-4 with TRBJ1-6, with a tentative D call TRBD1 (5 bases). CDR3 length: 16 amino acids. V dropped 4 bases and J dropped 3 bases, with 13 bases sitting between them. In DNA form, the CDR3 reads TGTGCCAGCAGTTCCGGGGGTCTAGGCTATAATTCACCCCTCCACTTT. Translation gives CASSSGGLGYNSPLHF.

A few counts support this clonotype. The CDR3 loop is CSARGDRGKSEAFF. DNA of the CDR3: TGCAGTGCTAGGGGGGACAGGGGAAAATCTGAAGCTTTCTTT. The rearrangement uses TRBV20-1 and TRBJ1-1, with 10 bases identical to TRBD1. The CDR3 covers 14 residues. The germline CDR1 and CDR2 sequences are DFQATT and SNEGSKA (reference sequence). Trimming removed 3 bases from V and 6 bases from J; junction bases left unmatched: 7.

This rearrangement joins TRBV19 to TRBJ1-1; TRBD1 agrees at 8 bases. The V segment lost 7 bases and the J segment 4 bases; nucleotides outside the gene matches: 8. Germline-derived CDR1 and CDR2 are LNHDA and SQIVND (reference sequence). The CDR3 is 14 residues long. In DNA, the CDR3 is TGTGCCAGTACCCTCGGACAGGGTGGCACTGAAGCTTTCTTT. Translating gives CASTLGQGGTEAFF.

V is TRBV7-2 and J is TRBJ2-3; 10 bases are shared with TRBD2. This CDR3 spans 15 amino acids. Looked up from germline, CDR1 is SGHTA and CDR2 is FQGNSA. The junction had 2 bases not matched to a gene; V was cut back by 2 bases and J by 3 bases. Written as DNA, the CDR3 is TGTGCCAGCAGCTTAAGCGGGGGGGCAACAGATACGCAGTATTTT. It translates to CASSLSGGATDTQYF.

The table lists this clonotype with a few counts. The chain combines TRBV6-2 or TRBV6-3 with TRBJ2-4; the D is unclear. Germline-derived CDR1 and CDR2 are MNHEY and SVGEGT. This CDR3 has 15 amino acids. The V end lost 4 bases, the J end lost 0 bases, and 10 bases lay between the germline ends. In nucleotides, the CDR3 is TGTGCCAGCAGTTCCGGCGGATTAGCCAAAAACATTCAGTACTTC. It encodes CASSSGGLAKNIQYF.

This clonotype was recorded many times. This rearrangement joins TRBV12-3 or TRBV12-4 to TRBJ2-1; D perhaps matches TRBD2 (6 bases). V shed 6 bases and J shed 2 bases, with 14 bases lying between them. This CDR3 is 15 amino acids long. The CDR3 region has the DNA TGTGCCAGCAGATTGACTAGTTCGCCCTACAATGAGCAGTTCTTC. Its protein is CASRLTSSPYNEQFF.

There are a few counts of this clonotype. V gene TRBV10-3 combines with J gene TRBJ2-3; 7 bases line up with TRBD1. CDR1 is ENHRY and CDR2 is SYGVKD in the germline V gene. This CDR3 region has 14 residues. The ends lost 4 bases at V and 4 bases at J; junction bases unmatched: 5. The CDR3 loop reads CAISGQGDADTQYF. The CDR3, as DNA: TGTGCCATCAGTGGACAGGGTGACGCAGATACGCAGTATTTT.

This clonotype was counted only a few times. CDR3 amino acids: CATSGREDLSTDTQYF. The CDR3 nucleotides read TGTGCCACCAGCGGTCGTGAGGACCTAAGCACAGATACGCAGTATTTT. This chain uses TRBV24-1 with TRBJ2-3; D unclear. V was trimmed by 7 bases and J by 0 bases, leaving 16 bases between them. Germline V gene data show CDR1 as KGHDR and CDR2 as SFDVKD. The CDR3 covers 16 residues.

This clonotype has just one count. The rearrangement joins TRBV3-1 to TRBJ1-2; D unresolved. This CDR3 spans 11 amino acids. CDR1 is LGHDT and CDR2 is YNNKEL in the germline V gene (reference sequence). Trimming stripped 1 base from V and 7 bases from J, with 4 bases between. CDR3 in DNA: TGTGCCAGCAGCCAAGGTAGTGGCTACACCTTC. Translating gives CASSQGSGYTF.

This clonotype was seen only a few times. The chain carries TRBV4-3 and TRBJ1-1; D unresolved. In germline, CDR1 is LGHNA, CDR2 YSLEER. The V end was cut by 0 bases, the J end by 5 bases, with 13 bases between. The CDR3 totals 15 residues. The CDR3 sequence: CASSQDWRERTEAFF. The DNA for the CDR3 is TGCGCCAGCAGCCAAGATTGGCGGGAAAGGACTGAAGCTTTCTTT.

This clonotype came up many times. The chain recombines TRBV27 with TRBJ1-6; 7 bases agree with TRBD1. The CDR3 extends over 17 amino acids. The germline CDR1 and CDR2 sequences are MNHEY and SMNVEV (reference sequence). J was trimmed by 8 bases and V by 3 bases; bases with no gene match: 13. CDR3 sequence reads: CASSFSRSGQGDSPLHF. The CDR3 DNA reads as TGTGCCAGCAGTTTTTCTCGGTCGGGGCAGGGGGATTCACCCCTCCACTTT.

The rearrangement joins TRBV29-1 to TRBJ2-3; a weak D match, TRBD2 (5 bases). The V end lost 3 bases, the J end lost 6 bases, and 10 bases lay between the germline ends. This CDR3 is built from 12 residues. Germline V gene lookup returns CDR1 SQVTM and CDR2 ANQGSEA. DNA for the CDR3: TGCAGCGTTGATTCGGGGTCGGATACGCAGTATTTT. Encoded protein: CSVDSGSDTQYF.

This clonotype turned up a few times. This chain joins TRBV7-7 and TRBJ2-6; tentative D call: TRBD1 (6 bases). This CDR3 comprises 17 residues. The V and J ends lost 5 bases and 0 bases respectively, with 14 bases between them. Germline CDR1 SSHAT, CDR2 FNYEAQ (reference sequence). For the CDR3, the DNA is TGTGCCAGCAGCCGATACAGGGAAATCTCTGGGGCCAACGTCCTGACTTTC. This sequence encodes CASSRYREISGANVLTF.

This clonotype has at least ten counts. This chain links TRBV20-1 with TRBJ1-6; tentatively, D is TRBD1 (5 bases). Germline lookup yields CDR1 DFQATT and CDR2 SNEGSKA (reference sequence). V lost 2 bases and J lost 3, with 17 bases in between. There are 17 residues in the CDR3. The CDR3: CSARSLRTGDYNSPLHF. CDR3 sequence (DNA): TGCAGTGCTAGATCACTACGTACAGGCGACTATAATTCACCCCTCCACTTT.

CDR3 coding DNA: TGTGCCAGCTCGCCGGGACAGGGCGGCACTGAAGCTTTCTTT. It codes for CASSPGQGGTEAFF. V gene TRBV18 combines with J gene TRBJ1-1, with 9 bases matching TRBD1. Germline trimming cut 6 bases from V and 4 bases from J; bases unmatched to any gene: 6. The CDR3 has 14 amino acids. Germline V gene lookup returns CDR1 KGHSH and CDR2 LQKENI.

This clonotype was found a few times. The DNA for the CDR3 is TGTGCCAGCAGCTCCCCAGGTCTTTGGGAGTACGAGCAGTACTTC. Its protein is CASSSPGLWEYEQYF. The chain has TRBV5-5 and TRBJ2-7, with a tentative D call TRBD2 (5 bases). This CDR3 contains 15 residues. Germline V lookup: CDR1 SGHKS, CDR2 YYEKEE (reference sequence). With 3 bases removed from V and 4 bases from J, the gap between germline ends came to 17 bases.

This clonotype was counted between two and nine times. The chain recombines TRBV3-1 with TRBJ2-3; TRBD1 matches 9 bases. The V gene end was trimmed by 4 bases and the J gene end by 4 bases; junction bases not matched to a gene: 6. The length of the CDR3 is 15 residues. Germline V gives CDR1 LGHDT, CDR2 YNNKEL (reference sequence). The CDR3: CASSPRTGAADTQYF. The CDR3 DNA is TGTGCCAGCAGCCCCCGGACAGGGGCGGCAGATACGCAGTATTTT.

In its sample, this clonotype was seen many times. The chain links TRBV2 to TRBJ1-2, with D unresolved. The CDR3 has 13 residues. Trimming took 3 bases from V and 4 from J, leaving 9 bases between them. Germline values: CDR1 SNHLY, CDR2 FYNNEI. The CDR3 coding sequence is TGTGCCAGCAGTGATTCGGCAGGCTATGGCTACACCTTC. Translated, it gives CASSDSAGYGYTF.